This T cell receptor beta chain was captured by sequencing in a study of cytomegalovirus exposure and HLA in healthy donors (dated by TCRdb to 2016 to 2017). Looking at the study overall: An earlier analysis of around 600 of the donors reported about 290 Gb of sequence data and approximately 110 million unique TCR beta sequences from 150 million to 200 million T cells. An early release covering more than 500 HLA-typed donors comprised approximately 300 gigabases of sequencing data and around 80 million unique TCR sequences. Among the roughly 390 genotyped donors, around 81% belonged to the genetic ancestry cluster associated with self-reported Caucasian donors. The study aimed to test whether cataloging public T cell receptors could reveal signatures of past pathogen exposure. Using immunosequencing, the study profiled T cell repertoires from some 670 subjects and related those repertoires to cytomegalovirus serostatus. Along with the approximately 670-subject first cohort, a separate validation cohort of over a hundred different subjects was used. To predict cytomegalovirus infection status, the study combined high-throughput TCR immunosequencing, statistical association of individual TCRs with disease status, and machine learning. A later analysis re-examined previously published TCR beta repertoires from around 670 donors and added high-resolution HLA genotyping to investigate patterns of TCR occurrence. The later analysis used no new phenotypic data to find candidate immune exposures, relying instead on TCR beta sequences and their occurrence across donors. An earlier analysis of 587 of the donors used high-throughput TCR beta sequencing to judge whether each TCR beta V gene segment behaved as functional or pseudogenic. Alongside the repertoire data, information on donor age, sex, ethnicity and CMV serostatus was compiled. In a later genetic analysis, genome-wide SNP genotypes for about three fifths of the roughly 670 donors were used, and that subset was treated as a discovery cohort. Every discovery cohort repertoire had been produced on one sequencing platform. Both class I and class II loci were covered by HLA typing, at four-digit resolution. The number of donors typed differed by locus, with about 629-640 for A, B, C, DRB1 and DQB1, roughly 520 for DQA1, under 610 for DPA1, and around 460 for DPB1. About five DR-DQ haplotypes were handled as single units for association and clustering because linkage in the cohort was strong. Across approximately 400 genotyped donors of the cohort, an average of roughly 230,000 unique TCR beta nucleotide sequences per donor were sequenced, and around 19% of those sequences were non-productive.

Via the germline V gene, CDR1 is SNHLY and CDR2 FYNNEI. The CDR3 holds 14 amino acids from the cysteine to the phenylalanine. The sequence is cut down to CDR3 DNA, 42 bases in frame from base 1. V and J are truncated by 9 bases and 0 bases respectively, leaving an intervening sequence of 12 bases. Notes on this clone: The target of this receptor is not known. Within one base of it there is no much larger clone, and no base qualities were kept.

The cohort comprised 550 to 700 healthy bone marrow donors. At the time of sampling, every cohort member was nominally healthy, though immune exposures that went unrecorded were likely present. The donor tested CMV seropositive, placing the donor among the 310 or so seropositive members of the cohort. A peripheral blood sample was provided by each donor, and peripheral blood mononuclear cells were used for TCR beta sequencing. The Qiagen DNeasy Blood Extraction Kit was used to extract genomic DNA from the blood cell samples. Points the paper makes about the study in general: Most TCR sequences were seen in very few donors, while some public TCRs were found in many individuals. CMV serostatus was the only immune exposure information available for the cohort. When HLA alleles, especially DR and DQ, strongly co-occurred, attributing TCR associations to individual alleles was difficult. Three of the identified cytomegalovirus-associated TCR beta chains were confirmed in vitro to be specific for cytomegalovirus antigens. In a later genetic analysis, fewer N-insertions in productive TCRs were reported among donors in an Asian-associated ancestry cluster than the roughly 640-donor mean. Because HLA typing was unavailable for some donors at each locus, only the typed subset was used in association tests. In a later analysis, most CMV-associated TCR beta chains were found to appear HLA-restricted, with HLA associations seemingly driven largely by CMV exposure. It was suggested by the authors that the approach could potentially be generalized to other disease states and immunological phenotypes. A later analysis found that HLA-associated TCR beta chains were more clonally expanded and had lower generation probabilities than equally common non-associated chains. The sequencing pipeline was judged likely to have produced a cluster of highly shared sequence variants as a technical artifact. A further reported finding was that TCR beta sequences accurately predicted the HLA-A and HLA-B alleles for most subjects in the first cohort. In the study, approximately 160 TCR beta chains were listed as associated with cytomegalovirus. Roughly uniform sequencing depth across donors was assumed in presence/absence analyses, although this assumption may not hold. Because counts were too low, some 16 rarely observed V segments, including chromosome 9 orphons, were excluded from the earlier analysis of some 540 of the donors. Only TCR beta chains were sequenced in this cohort, and the absence of alpha or paired-chain data limited detectable features. In a later analysis, the rate of TCR association differed among HLA loci, with DRB1 alleles having the most associated TCRs and HLA-C alleles having the fewest. In both the original and validation cohorts, the classifier was reported to diagnose cytomegalovirus status with high specificity and sensitivity. A later genetic analysis associated a missense DCLRE1C variant with V-gene and J-gene trimming of TCR beta chains, and an independent cohort replicated the association. In a later analysis, around 17,000 TCR beta sequences were associated with specific HLA alleles at a false discovery rate of 0.05. In an earlier analysis of some 540 of the donors, most TCR beta V segments appeared in productive rearrangements about 90% or about 30% of the time, broadly matching IMGT annotations. Several of the top co-occurrence clusters appeared to be linked to parvovirus B19, influenza, CMV and Epstein-Barr virus, according to a later analysis. Correlated functional status among segregating V segments might be attributable to linkage disequilibrium, but an unknown experimental factor could not be ruled out. Because the 87-base-pair reads could not distinguish some IMGT-functional V segments, including TRBV6-2 and TRBV6-3, those segments were excluded.

Libraries came from the immunoSEQ multiplex PCR assay. For the multiplex PCR, a mixture combining 60 forward primers for TCR Vbeta segments and 13 reverse primers for TCR Jbeta segments was used. The CDR3 region of rearranged TCR beta genes was amplified from genomic DNA with a multiplex PCR assay. Amplified TCR beta libraries were sequenced as 87-base-pair reads on the Illumina HiSeq System. Under the source paper's analysis protocol: A later analysis counted some 74 million unique TCR beta chains across the 500 to 850 repertoires, and around 12 million of these chains were shared by at least two donors. Raw reads were error-corrected and collapsed into unique sequences with a nearest-neighbor algorithm that merged closely related sequences to remove PCR and sequencing errors. Alignment of CDR3 sequences to IMGT reference sequences was used to assign V, D and J gene segments. For a sequence to be retained, a match of at least six nucleotides was required to both a V gene segment and a J gene segment. Rearrangements were classified as productive when the CDR3 lacked stop codons and remained in frame with V and J, and all other rearrangements were classified as non-productive. CDR3 was defined by IMGT convention, running from the second conserved V-encoded cysteine to the conserved J-encoded phenylalanine. The earlier analysis of 587 of the donors excluded sequences that lacked an unambiguous match to a single V gene segment. An earlier analysis of a few hundred of the donors called V segments functional above 56.7% productive rearrangements and segregating when the between-donor standard deviation exceeded 5%. A statistical classification framework was developed to diagnose cytomegalovirus status using the catalog of TCR beta chain sequences. A later analysis assigned V and J genes by comparing TCR nucleotide sequences with IMGT/GENE-DB human TR gene sequences. A later analysis assigned CDR3 sequences and most-parsimonious VDJ recombination scenarios with the TCRdist pipeline. A later analysis defined each TCR beta chain by its CDR3 amino acid sequence plus V-gene family, and excluded reads lacking a unique V-gene family. To address suspected cross-contamination and a sequencing artifact, a later analysis removed around 600 highly shared, low-generation-probability nucleotide sequences. A later analysis calculated a clonal expansion index for each public chain from normalized within-repertoire ranks of inferred template counts. In a later analysis, generation probabilities were computed with a VDJ recombination model fitted to out-of-frame rearrangements, and the resulting probabilities were checked against IGoR. In a later analysis, hypergeometric tests were used to score TCR-TCR, TCR-HLA and TCR-CMV co-occurrence, with a repertoire-size bias correction applied to TCR pairs. False discovery rates were estimated in a later analysis by permuting HLA or CMV assignments 20 times. In a later analysis, co-occurring TCRs were grouped with DBSCAN, and TCRdist sequence similarity was added when clustering was performed within HLA-allele-positive subsets. For co-occurrence clustering, repertoires with fewer than 30,000 or more than 120,000 public chains were excluded, along with roughly five repertoires with anomalous nucleotide sharing. Sourced from immuneACCESS, this table was stored by TCRdb with only in-frame sequences that have V and J called. A share of the clones is absent; for the studies checked, an unresolved V gene accounts for under half, and the remainder has no known explanation. The DNA was the basis for D and trimming; V, J and clone size are from that table. The sample includes about 160,000 clones, with about 88% observed a single time. The ten most abundant clones make up approximately 2% of the sample.

Sequencing was carried out using PBMCs. The receptor comes from a man younger than 30 in good health and CMV-seropositive. The V gene is TRBV2 and the J gene is TRBJ1-5; the best D guess is TRBD1, with 6 bases matching. The DNA reads as follows: TGTGCCAGTCACAGGGAAGCTAGCAATCAGCCCCAGCATTTT. Its product reads: CASHREASNQPQHF. Supplemented by the reference TRBV2 and TRBJ1-5 proteins around the CDR3, the complete variable domain is EPEVTQTPSHQVTQMGQEVILRCVPISNHLYFYWYRQILGQKVEFLVSFYNNEISEKSEIFDDQFSVERPDGSNFTLKIRSTKLEDSAMYFCASHREASNQPQHFGDGTRLSIL.